The 8 T cell receptor beta chains reported below all come from one sample, sequenced in a study of circulating CD8 cells and anti-PD-1 response in melanoma. TCR libraries were prepared from around 14 ng of total RNA with the QIAseq Immune Repertoire TCR panel. TCRdb fed the reads into MiXCR, producing one record per CDR3 protein. The sample lists about 440 distinct CDR3 sequences, approximately 7% occurring once. Sorting of live CD3+CD8+TCRalphabeta+ cells by PD-1 and/or TIGIT gave four subsets. Specimen: CD8+ T cells from PBMCs, collected at baseline or after one month of anti-PD-1 therapy (not recorded which). The source of these receptors is a human donor with melanoma.

This clonotype is large in the sample. The genes are TRBV6-1 and TRBJ1-2, with 7 bases matching TRBD1. CDR3 length: 15 residues. Germline loops: CDR1 MNHNS, CDR2 SASEGT. V shed 4 bases and J 6 bases; nucleotides not matched to a gene: 11. CDR3 nucleotide sequence: TGTGCCAGCAGTGGGGGGACAGAACCTTTTGATGGCTACACCTTC. Translating it yields CASSGGTEPFDGYTF.

This clonotype is medium-sized (0.01 to 0.1%). The V and J genes are TRBV19 and TRBJ2-7; the D gene could be TRBD1 or TRBD2 (5 bases each). The CDR3 sequence is 13 residues long. Looked up from germline, CDR1 is LNHDA and CDR2 is SQIVND (reference sequence). Trimming cost V 1 base and J 3 bases, with 7 bases left between them. CDR3 sequence reads: CASSIGGDYEQYF. DNA of the CDR3: TGTGCCAGTAGTATAGGAGGGGACTACGAGCAGTACTTC.

This clonotype is labeled medium-sized (0.01 to 0.1%). This rearrangement joins TRBV13 to TRBJ1-1, with D unresolved. CDR3 size: 13 residues. Germline assignment: CDR1 PRHDT and CDR2 FYEKMQ (reference sequence). V was shortened by 4 bases and J by 1 base, with 7 bases between the two germline ends. In DNA, the CDR3 is TGTGCCAGCAGCTCCGTTGCGAACACTGAAGCTTTCTTT. Its translation: CASSSVANTEAFF.

This clonotype is large within its sample. The genes are TRBV20-1 and TRBJ2-7, with TRBD2 matching over 7 bases. The CDR3 covers 14 residues. The ends lost 0 bases at V and 2 bases at J; junction bases unmatched: 4. CDR1 is DFQATT, CDR2 SNEGSKA, per germline (reference sequence). The CDR3 DNA follows: TGCAGTGCTAGAGAGCTAGCGGAACCCTACGAGCAGTACTTC. It codes for CSARELAEPYEQYF.

Within the sample, this clonotype is large (0.1 to 1%). The chain links TRBV19 to TRBJ2-6; 12 bases align to TRBD1. The V and J ends lost 6 bases and 2 bases, in that order; junction bases with no gene match: 2. Germline CDR1 and CDR2: LNHDA and SQIVND (reference sequence). This CDR3 is 16 amino acids long. The CDR3 coding sequence is TGTGCCAGTAGCGGGACAGGGGGCACTGGGGCCAACGTCCTGACTTTC. Encoded protein: CASSGTGGTGANVLTF.

This clonotype is classed as medium-sized. V and J are TRBV12-3 or TRBV12-4 and TRBJ2-1; 8 bases line up with TRBD2. V lost 7 bases, J lost 4 bases, and 0 bases stayed unmatched. The length of the CDR3 is 12 residues. The CDR3, as DNA: TGTGCCAGCACTAGCGGGTACAATGAGCAGTTCTTC. It is translated as CASTSGYNEQFF.

This clonotype is deemed medium-sized. This clone may be a read error of a much larger clone one base away. V is TRBV29-1 and J is TRBJ2-7; D is unclear. Germline CDR1 and CDR2: SQVTM and ANQGSEA. The CDR3 is 13 amino acids. CDR3 DNA sequence: TGCAGCGTTGAACGCCCTAGTACCTACGAGCAGTGCTTC. Its protein is CSVERPSTYEQCF.

This clonotype was seen once. It is likely a read error, because the conserved phenylalanine at the end of the CDR3 is missing. The rearrangement uses TRBV23-1 and TRBJ1-1; D is possibly TRBD1 (6 bases). TRBV23-1 is reported as an ORF; its role is uncertain. The CDR3 runs to 16 residues. CDR3 nucleotide sequence: TGCGCCAGCAGTCAACCGGGACATTGCATGAACACTGGAGCTTTCTTG. As protein: CASSQPGHCMNTGAFL.